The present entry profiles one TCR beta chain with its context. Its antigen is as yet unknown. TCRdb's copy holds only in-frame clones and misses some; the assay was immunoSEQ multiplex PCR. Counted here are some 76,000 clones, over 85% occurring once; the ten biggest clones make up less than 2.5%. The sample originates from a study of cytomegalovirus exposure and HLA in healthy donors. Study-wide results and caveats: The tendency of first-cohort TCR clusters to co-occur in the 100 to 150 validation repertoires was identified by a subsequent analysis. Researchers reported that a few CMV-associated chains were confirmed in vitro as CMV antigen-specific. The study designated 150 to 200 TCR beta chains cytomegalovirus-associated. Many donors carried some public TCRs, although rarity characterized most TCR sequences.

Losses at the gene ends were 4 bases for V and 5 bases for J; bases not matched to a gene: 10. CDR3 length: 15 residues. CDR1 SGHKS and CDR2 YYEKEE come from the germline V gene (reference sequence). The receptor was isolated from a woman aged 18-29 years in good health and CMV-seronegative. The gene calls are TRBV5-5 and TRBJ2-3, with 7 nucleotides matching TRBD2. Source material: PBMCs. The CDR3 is CASSATLARGDTQYF. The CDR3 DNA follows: TGTGCCAGCAGCGCAACACTAGCGAGGGGAGATACGCAGTATTTT.